Listed below are T cell receptor beta chains from one sample, sequenced in a study of OX40 agonist ivuxolimab in advanced cancers. Sequencing used immunoSEQ multiplex PCR; TCRdb keeps in-frame clones, though not all of them. The sample lists about 62,000 clones; around 74% were seen once. The sample here was CD4+ or CD8+ T cells sorted from blood, taken in a trial of the OX40 agonist ivuxolimab. The receptors shown here come from an adult with an advanced solid tumor such as melanoma, head and neck, liver or kidney cancer. Each CDR3 is given with its conserved first and last residue. Each record gives: J gene, V gene, CDR3 protein.

>TRBJ1-1|TRBV19
CASIRQGTGGFGAFF
>TRBJ2-5|TRBV7-3
CASSQGGDQETQYF
>TRBJ2-1|TRBV2
CASSIATAPNYNEQFF
>TRBJ2-5|TRBV27
CASSLGAGGPETQYF
>TRBJ2-1|TRBV19
CASSITGTPSSYNEQFF
>TRBJ2-3|TRBV18
CASSIWGLAGGPAAQYF
>TRBJ2-2|TRBV25-1
CASSSPETGIGELFF
>TRBJ1-5|TRBV10-3
CAISESSQLNQPQHF
>TRBJ2-7|TRBV7-2
CASSATGFQYF
>TRBJ2-3|TRBV5-1
CASNPGQVTTDTQYF
>TRBJ2-7|TRBV7-3
CASSFYNRGAGEQYF
>TRBJ1-2|TRBV7-2
CASSPKPSAPYTF
>TRBJ2-2|TRBV4-3
CASSRRLVVPGELFF
>TRBJ2-2|TRBV5-6
CASSPTPNTGELFF
>TRBJ2-3|TRBV4-3
CASSQVGDTDTQYF
>TRBJ1-2|TRBV9
CASSVVSGDGYTF
>TRBJ1-1|TRBV7-6
CASSQGQGMNTEAFF
>TRBJ2-3|TRBV7-2
CASSFGQTSTDTQYF
>TRBJ1-5|TRBV4-1
CASSQEGLSNQPQHF
>TRBJ2-7|TRBV7-8
CASSLGLTGPPYEQYF
>TRBJ2-3|TRBV7-9
CASSKRTSGTGGETQYF
>TRBJ2-7|TRBV4-3
CASSQDQGWGIEQYF
>TRBJ2-2|TRBV5-1
CAGASGENTGELFF
>TRBJ2-5|TRBV6-5
CASRGHHQETQYF
>TRBJ2-7|TRBV5-1
CATKTTSGSYEQYF
>TRBJ2-3|TRBV10-3
CAISPGQGVMGDTQYF
>TRBJ2-2|TRBV7-2
CASSLTGTPGAGELFF
>TRBJ2-7|TRBV6-5
CASSLATEYEQYF
>TRBJ2-2|TRBV7-2
CASSFIGRELFF
>TRBJ2-2|TRBV6-5
CASSYVGGELFF
>TRBJ2-5|TRBV7-6
CASSSSDRTQETQYF
>TRBJ2-2|TRBV5-6
CASSRDFNTGELFF
>TRBJ2-7|TRBV7-2
CASSYPGQGGYEQYF
>TRBJ2-3|TRBV7-7
CASSPRTGLDTQYF
>TRBJ2-4|TRBV29-1
CSVDGPGNIQYF
>TRBJ1-1|TRBV6-1
CASSETGSRRNTEAFF
>TRBJ2-3|TRBV27
CASSLSAGLGTDTQYF